The 5 T cell receptor beta chains below come from one sample, sequenced in a study of blood T cell repertoires in COVID-19. Generated by immunoSEQ multiplex PCR, the TCRdb table keeps only in-frame clones and is missing some. The sample has around 250,000 clones; roughly four fifths are singletons. The sequenced sample was PBMCs or T cells enriched from blood (not recorded which). The receptors come from a man aged 25-45 years with acute COVID-19.

The table lists this clone with a few counts. The V call is TRBV19, the J call TRBJ1-4; D possibly corresponds to TRBD1 (5 bases). The CDR3 is made up of 15 amino acids. Germline V gives CDR1 LNHDA, CDR2 SQIVND (reference sequence). Trimming removed 3 bases at V and 4 bases at J, with 12 bases between. CDR3 sequence (DNA): TGTGCCAGTAGTATGTGGTCAGGGATTAATGAAAAACTGTTTTTT. Its translation: CASSMWSGINEKLFF.

The V gene is TRBV7-2, the J gene TRBJ2-3; 8 nucleotides align to TRBD2. Germline lookup yields CDR1 SGHTA and CDR2 FQGNSA. The CDR3 sequence is 17 residues long. The V and J ends lost 1 base and 5 bases, in that order; junction bases with no gene match: 11. The CDR3 spells CASSLGIGGRRRDTQYF. CDR3 nucleotides: TGTGCCAGCAGCTTAGGGATCGGCGGGAGGAGGAGAGATACGCAGTATTTT.

The chain links TRBV7-9 to TRBJ2-1; 10 bases fit TRBD2. V lost 1 base and J lost 7; bases outside the gene matches: 10. Looked up from germline, CDR1 is SEHNR and CDR2 is FQNEAQ (reference sequence). This CDR3 region has 17 residues. CDR3 nucleotide sequence: TGTGCCAGCAGCTTAGGGGGAAGCGGGAGGGCCGGAAATGAGCAGTTCTTC. Translating gives CASSLGGSGRAGNEQFF.

The chain joins TRBV27 to TRBJ2-1; 7 nucleotides match TRBD2. V dropped 5 bases and J dropped 6; count of bases not matched to a gene: 10. The V gene's germline CDR1 is MNHEY and CDR2 SMNVEV (reference sequence). This CDR3 has 15 residues. Written as DNA, the CDR3 is TGTGCCAGCAGTCTCCCCGCGGCGGGGGTCAATGAGCAGTTCTTC. Residues: CASSLPAAGVNEQFF.

The CDR3 nucleotides read TGTGCCAGCAGTGACAGGTCGCCCCCCTACGAGCAGTACGTC. Protein sequence: CASSDRSPPYEQYV. The rearrangement joins TRBV6-1 to TRBJ2-7; D remains unclear. V lost 3 bases and J lost 2, with 11 bases in between. Germline CDR1 is MNHNS and CDR2 is SASEGT. This CDR3 contains 14 residues.